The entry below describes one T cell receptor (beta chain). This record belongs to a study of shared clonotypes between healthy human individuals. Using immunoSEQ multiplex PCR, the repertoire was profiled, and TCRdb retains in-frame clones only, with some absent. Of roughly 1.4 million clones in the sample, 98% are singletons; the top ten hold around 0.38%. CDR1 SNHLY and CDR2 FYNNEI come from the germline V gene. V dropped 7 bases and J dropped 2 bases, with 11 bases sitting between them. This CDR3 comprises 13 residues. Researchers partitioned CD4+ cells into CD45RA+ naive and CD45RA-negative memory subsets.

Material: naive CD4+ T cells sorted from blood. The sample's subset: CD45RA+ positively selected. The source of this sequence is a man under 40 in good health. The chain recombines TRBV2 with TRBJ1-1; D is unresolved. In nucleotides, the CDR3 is TGTGCCAGCACCGAAACAGATAACACTGAAGCTTTCTTT. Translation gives CASTETDNTEAFF.